One T cell receptor beta chain is described in this entry. Its specificity is not known. This record belongs to a study of T cell responses to AZD1222 COVID-19 vaccine. Study-level points and caveats: Repertoire collection took place solely once the T cell response had peaked. The sample set comprised mostly white British donors with more females, and clonal diversity was possibly underestimated.

Germline V gene sequence: CDR1 MNHEY, CDR2 SVGAGI. The CDR3 is 11 residues long. V was clipped by 4 bases and J by 10 bases, with 10 bases between them. The data were produced by immunoSEQ multiplex PCR, yet TCRdb's version contains in-frame clones alone and is incomplete. The data contain some 150,000 clones, about nine tenths of them seen just once; the ten biggest clones take up approximately 4.7%. The chain has TRBV6-5 and TRBJ1-1; no definite D call. The clonotype comes from an adult in good health. The starting material was peripheral blood, obtained on day 0 of AZD1222 vaccination. The CDR3 loop is CASSSGSGAFF. CDR3 sequence (DNA): TGTGCCAGCAGTTCCGGATCGGGAGCTTTCTTT.